This TCR beta chain derives from a study of neurological immune-mediated disorders. This clonotype was counted at least ten times. The antigen is undetermined. The making of cDNA relied on 5'RACE with 10-nucleotide random UMIs. TCRdb re-called the 5' RACE reads with MiXCR, one entry per CDR3 protein. The sample has tens of thousands of distinct CDR3 sequences; about 6% are singletons. Study results and limitations: HTLV-1-associated myelopathy had the most TCR clonal expansion, while multiple sclerosis had the least, a level that fell below healthy controls. There were no CDR3 amino acid sequences shared by expanded clones across subjects, a result suggesting private repertoires in all groups.

The T cells used for sorted libraries numbered roughly 1 million, either CD4+ or CD8+. The specimen sequenced was CD4+ T cells from blood. The receptor's source is a woman in her thirties or forties in good health.

The CDR3 region is CASSPAPAARQYF. In DNA form, the CDR3 reads TGTGCCAGCAGCCCGGCCCCAGCTGCCCGGCAGTACTTC. The chain carries TRBV14 and TRBJ2-7, with unresolved D. Trimming cost V 4 bases and J 9 bases, with 16 bases left between them. The CDR3 has 13 amino acids. In germline, CDR1 is SGHDN, CDR2 FVKESK.